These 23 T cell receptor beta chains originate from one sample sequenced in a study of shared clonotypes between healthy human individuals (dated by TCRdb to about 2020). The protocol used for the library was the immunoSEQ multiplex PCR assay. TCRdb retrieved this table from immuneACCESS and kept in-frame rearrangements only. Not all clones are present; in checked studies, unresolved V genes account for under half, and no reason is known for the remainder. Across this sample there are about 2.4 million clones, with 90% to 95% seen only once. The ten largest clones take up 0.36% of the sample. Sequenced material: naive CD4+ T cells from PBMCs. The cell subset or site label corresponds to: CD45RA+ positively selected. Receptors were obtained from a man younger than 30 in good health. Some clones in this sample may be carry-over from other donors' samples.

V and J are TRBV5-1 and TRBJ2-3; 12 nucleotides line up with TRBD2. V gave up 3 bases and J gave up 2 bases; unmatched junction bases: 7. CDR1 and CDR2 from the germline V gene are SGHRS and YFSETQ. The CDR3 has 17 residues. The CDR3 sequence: CASSYQLAGGLTDTQYF. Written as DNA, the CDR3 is TGCGCCAGCAGCTACCAACTAGCGGGGGGCCTCACAGATACGCAGTATTTT. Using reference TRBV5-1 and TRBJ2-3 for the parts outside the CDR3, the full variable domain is KAGVTQTPRYLIKTRGQQVTLSCSPISGHRSVSWYQQTPGQGLQFLFEYFSETQRNKGNFPGRFSGRQFSNSRSEMNVSTLELGDSALYLCASSYQLAGGLTDTQYFGPGTRLTVL.

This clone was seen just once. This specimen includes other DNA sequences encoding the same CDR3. Here the CDR3 DNA reads TGCGCCAGCAGCTCAGCGGGAGGGGGCACAGATACGCAGTATTTT. Protein product: CASSSAGGGTDTQYF. J is TRBJ2-3 and V is TRBV5-1; 10 nucleotides match TRBD2. The germline CDR1 and CDR2 sequences are SGHRS and YFSETQ. This CDR3 contains 15 residues. Trimming at V came to 3 bases and at J to 1 base, leaving 2 bases not matched to a gene.

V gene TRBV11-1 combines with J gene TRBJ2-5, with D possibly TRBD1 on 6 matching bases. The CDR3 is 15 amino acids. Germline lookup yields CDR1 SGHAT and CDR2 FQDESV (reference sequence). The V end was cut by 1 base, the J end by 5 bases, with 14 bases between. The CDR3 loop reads CASSLGPQGTETQYF. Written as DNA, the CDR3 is TGTGCCAGCAGCTTAGGCCCCCAGGGGACGGAGACCCAGTACTTC.

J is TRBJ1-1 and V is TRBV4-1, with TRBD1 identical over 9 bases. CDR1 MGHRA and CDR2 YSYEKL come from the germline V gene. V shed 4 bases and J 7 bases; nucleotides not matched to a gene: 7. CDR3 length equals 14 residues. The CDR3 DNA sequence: TGCGCCAGCAGCCGAACAGGGGGCGCAGGTGAAGCTTTCTTT. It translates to CASSRTGGAGEAFF.

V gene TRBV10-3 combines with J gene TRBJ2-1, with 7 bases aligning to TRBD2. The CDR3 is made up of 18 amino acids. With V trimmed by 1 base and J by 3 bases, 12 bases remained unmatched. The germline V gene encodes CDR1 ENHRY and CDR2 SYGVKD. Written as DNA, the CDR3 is TGTGCCATCAGTGAGTTGGGCGGGAGTAGGGAGGGCTACAATGAGCAGTTCTTC. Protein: CAISELGGSREGYNEQFF.

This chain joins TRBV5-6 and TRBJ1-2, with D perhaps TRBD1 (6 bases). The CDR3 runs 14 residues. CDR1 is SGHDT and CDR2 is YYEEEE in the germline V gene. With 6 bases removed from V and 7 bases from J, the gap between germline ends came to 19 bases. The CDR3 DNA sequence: TGTGCCAGCACCCAGCGGGGGGCGCGGGTTGGCTACACCTTC. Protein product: CASTQRGARVGYTF.

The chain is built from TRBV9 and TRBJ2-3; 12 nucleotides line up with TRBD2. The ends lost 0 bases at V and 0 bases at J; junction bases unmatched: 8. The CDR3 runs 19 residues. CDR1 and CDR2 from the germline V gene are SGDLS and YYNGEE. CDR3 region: CASSVGVASGRVSTDTQYF. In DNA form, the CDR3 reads TGTGCCAGCAGCGTAGGGGTGGCTAGCGGGAGGGTCAGCACAGATACGCAGTATTTT.

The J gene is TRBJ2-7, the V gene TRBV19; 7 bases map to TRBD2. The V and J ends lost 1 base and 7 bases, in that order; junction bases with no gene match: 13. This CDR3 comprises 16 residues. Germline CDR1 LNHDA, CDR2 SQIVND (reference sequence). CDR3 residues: CASSIGEGRRRGEQYF. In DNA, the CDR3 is TGTGCCAGTAGTATAGGGGAGGGACGCAGACGGGGTGAGCAGTACTTC.

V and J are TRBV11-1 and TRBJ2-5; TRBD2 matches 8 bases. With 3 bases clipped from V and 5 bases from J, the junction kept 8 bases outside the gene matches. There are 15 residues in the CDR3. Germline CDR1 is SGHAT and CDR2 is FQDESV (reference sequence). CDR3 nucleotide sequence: TGTGCCAGCAGCTTCTTCAGCGGGAGCGTGGAGACCCAGTACTTC. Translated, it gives CASSFFSGSVETQYF.

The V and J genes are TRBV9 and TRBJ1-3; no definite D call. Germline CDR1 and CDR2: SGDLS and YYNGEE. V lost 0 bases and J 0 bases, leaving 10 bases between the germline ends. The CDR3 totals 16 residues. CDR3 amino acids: CASSVVSALSGNTIYF. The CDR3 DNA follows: TGTGCCAGCAGCGTAGTATCAGCGCTCTCTGGAAACACCATATATTTT.

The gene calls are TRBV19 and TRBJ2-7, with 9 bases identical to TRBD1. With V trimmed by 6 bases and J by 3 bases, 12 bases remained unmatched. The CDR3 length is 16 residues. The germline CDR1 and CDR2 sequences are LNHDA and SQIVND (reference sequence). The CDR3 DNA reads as TGTGCCAGTAGCCGACCTGCCGGGACAGGGTTCTACGAGCAGTACTTC. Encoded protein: CASSRPAGTGFYEQYF.

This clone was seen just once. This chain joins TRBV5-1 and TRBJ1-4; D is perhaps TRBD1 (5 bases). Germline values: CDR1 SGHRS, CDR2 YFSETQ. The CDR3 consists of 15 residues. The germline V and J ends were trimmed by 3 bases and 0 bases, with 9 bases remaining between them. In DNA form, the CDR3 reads TGCGCCAGCAGCTGGGGACTCGCAACTAATGAAAAACTGTTTTTT. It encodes CASSWGLATNEKLFF.

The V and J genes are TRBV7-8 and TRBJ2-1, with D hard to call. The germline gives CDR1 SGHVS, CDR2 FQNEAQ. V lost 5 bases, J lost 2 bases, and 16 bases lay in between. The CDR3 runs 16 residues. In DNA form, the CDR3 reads TGTGCCAGCAGCCCAACTAAAGGAGTGCCCTACAATGAGCAGTTCTTC. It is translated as CASSPTKGVPYNEQFF.

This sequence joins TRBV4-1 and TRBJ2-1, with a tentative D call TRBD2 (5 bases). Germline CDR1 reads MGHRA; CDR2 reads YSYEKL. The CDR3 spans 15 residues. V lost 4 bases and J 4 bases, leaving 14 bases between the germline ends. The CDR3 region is CASSPKLDLYNEQFF. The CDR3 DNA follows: TGCGCCAGCAGCCCTAAGCTGGACTTGTACAATGAGCAGTTCTTC.

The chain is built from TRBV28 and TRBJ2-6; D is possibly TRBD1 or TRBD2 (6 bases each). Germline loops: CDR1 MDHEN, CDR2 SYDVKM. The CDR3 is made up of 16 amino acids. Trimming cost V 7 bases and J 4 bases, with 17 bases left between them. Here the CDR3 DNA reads TGTGCCAGCACCCTGAGGGGGGCGCAAGGGGCCAACGTCCTGACTTTC. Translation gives CASTLRGAQGANVLTF.

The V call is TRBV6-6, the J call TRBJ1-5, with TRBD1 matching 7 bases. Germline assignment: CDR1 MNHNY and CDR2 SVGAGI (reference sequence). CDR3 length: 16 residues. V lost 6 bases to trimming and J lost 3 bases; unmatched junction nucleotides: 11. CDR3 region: CASRRLGDRSNQPQHF. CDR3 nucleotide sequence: TGTGCCAGCAGACGTCTAGGGGACAGATCCAATCAGCCCCAGCATTTT.

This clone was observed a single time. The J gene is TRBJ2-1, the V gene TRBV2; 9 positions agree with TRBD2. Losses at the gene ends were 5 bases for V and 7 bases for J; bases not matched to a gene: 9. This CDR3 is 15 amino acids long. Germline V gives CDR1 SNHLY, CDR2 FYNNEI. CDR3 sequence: CASSSEASGVNEQFF. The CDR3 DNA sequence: TGTGCCAGCAGTTCGGAGGCTAGCGGGGTTAATGAGCAGTTCTTC.

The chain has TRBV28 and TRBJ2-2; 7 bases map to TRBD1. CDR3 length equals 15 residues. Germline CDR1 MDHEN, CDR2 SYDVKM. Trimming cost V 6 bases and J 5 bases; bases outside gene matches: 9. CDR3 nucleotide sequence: TGTGCCAGCAGATGGAGGATCAGGGGGACCGGGGAGCTGTTTTTT. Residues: CASRWRIRGTGELFF.

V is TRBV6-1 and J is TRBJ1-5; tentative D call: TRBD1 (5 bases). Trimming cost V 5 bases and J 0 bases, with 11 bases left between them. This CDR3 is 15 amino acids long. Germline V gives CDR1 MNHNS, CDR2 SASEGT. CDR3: CASSTRGNSNQPQHF. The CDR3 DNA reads TGTGCCAGCAGTACCCGGGGGAATAGCAATCAGCCCCAGCATTTT.

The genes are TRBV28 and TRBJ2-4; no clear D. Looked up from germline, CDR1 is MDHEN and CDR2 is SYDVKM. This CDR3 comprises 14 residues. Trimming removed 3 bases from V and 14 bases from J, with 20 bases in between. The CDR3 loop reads CASSLVSFPAQKYF. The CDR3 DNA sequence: TGTGCCAGCAGTTTGGTCTCTTTTCCCGCACAGAAGTACTTC. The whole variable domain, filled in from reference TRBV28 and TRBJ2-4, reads DVKVTQSSRYLVKRTGEKVFLECVQDMDHENMFWYRQDPGLGLRLIYFSYDVKMKEKGDIPEGYSVSREKKERFSLILESASTNQTSMYLCASSLVSFPAQKYFGAGTRLSVL.

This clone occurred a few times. The CDR3 spells CSVAYSGNTIYF. CDR3 in DNA: TGCAGCGTTGCCTATTCTGGAAACACCATATATTTT. The rearrangement links TRBV29-1 to TRBJ1-3; D is unresolved. The CDR3 consists of 12 residues. V was cut by 4 bases and J by 1 base, with 5 bases left in between. The germline CDR1 and CDR2 sequences are SQVTM and ANQGSEA.

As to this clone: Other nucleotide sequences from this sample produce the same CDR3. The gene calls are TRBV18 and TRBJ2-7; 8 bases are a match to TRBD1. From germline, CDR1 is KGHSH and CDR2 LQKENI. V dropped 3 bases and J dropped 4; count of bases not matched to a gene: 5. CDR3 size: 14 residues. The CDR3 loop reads CASSPGTGVYEQYF. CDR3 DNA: TGTGCCAGCTCACCCGGGACAGGAGTTTACGAGCAGTACTTC. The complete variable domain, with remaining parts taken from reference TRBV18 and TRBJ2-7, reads NAGVMQNPRHLVRRRGQEARLRCSPMKGHSHVYWYRQLPEEGLKFMVYLQKENIIDESGMPKERFSAEFPKEGPSILRIQQVVRGDSAAYFCASSPGTGVYEQYFGPGTRLTVT.

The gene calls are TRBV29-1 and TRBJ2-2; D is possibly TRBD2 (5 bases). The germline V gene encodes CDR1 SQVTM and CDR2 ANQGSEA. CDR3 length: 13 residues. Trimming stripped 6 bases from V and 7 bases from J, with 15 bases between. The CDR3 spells CSVSSRAGGELFF. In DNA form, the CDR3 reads TGCAGCGTCTCCTCGCGGGCAGGCGGGGAGCTGTTTTTT.